Listed below are T cell receptor beta chains from one sample, sequenced in a study of technical replicates of blood from a few donors. Using immunoSEQ multiplex PCR, the repertoire was profiled, and TCRdb retains in-frame clones only, with some absent. The sample shows 85,000 to 100,000 clones, around 90% of them seen only once. Sequencing was carried out using T cells isolated from PBMCs. The source of these receptors is a human donor in good health. The CDR3 runs from the conserved cysteine through the conserved F or W. D genes are given only for firm matches. Where a row states a size, it is once, few, many or the class of an expanded clone; other rows omit it.

clone_size: -; d_call: -; j_call: TRBJ2-7; v_call: TRBV11-2; cdr3_nt: TGTGCCAGCAGCTTACAGGCGCGGGGCTACGAGCAGTACTTC; cdr3_aa: CASSLQARGYEQYF
clone_size: once; d_call: TRBD1; j_call: TRBJ2-7; v_call: TRBV5-1; cdr3_nt: TGCGCCAGCAGCTCAGGGACAGGGGACCGATTGTCCTACGAGCAGTACTTC; cdr3_aa: CASSSGTGDRLSYEQYF
clone_size: -; d_call: TRBD1; j_call: TRBJ2-2; v_call: TRBV10-1; cdr3_nt: TGCGCCAGCAGCCTGACAGGGGATGGGACCGGGGAGCTGTTTTTT; cdr3_aa: CASSLTGDGTGELFF
clone_size: -; d_call: -; j_call: TRBJ2-3; v_call: TRBV5-1; cdr3_nt: TGCGCCAGCAGCTTGGTAGCTCGGGGATCAGATACGCAGTATTTT; cdr3_aa: CASSLVARGSDTQYF
clone_size: few; d_call: -; j_call: TRBJ1-1; v_call: TRBV6-1; cdr3_nt: TGTGCCAGCAGTGAAGGGAGGACTGAAGCTTTCTTT; cdr3_aa: CASSEGRTEAFF
clone_size: once; d_call: -; j_call: TRBJ2-3; v_call: TRBV10-1; cdr3_nt: TGCGCCAGCAGTGGACTTCTCGAGACAGATACGCAGTATTTT; cdr3_aa: CASSGLLETDTQYF
clone_size: -; d_call: TRBD1; j_call: TRBJ1-5; v_call: TRBV6-5; cdr3_nt: TGTGCCAGCAGCTCCAACCGGGACAGACAGCCCCAGCATTTT; cdr3_aa: CASSSNRDRQPQHF
clone_size: once; d_call: -; j_call: TRBJ1-2; v_call: TRBV29-1; cdr3_nt: TGCAGCGTTGAAGGTGGTCAGTCCTATGGCTACACCTTC; cdr3_aa: CSVEGGQSYGYTF
clone_size: -; d_call: TRBD2; j_call: TRBJ2-5; v_call: TRBV5-1; cdr3_nt: TGCGCCAGCAGTGAGGGACTAGCGGGAGGGTTAGAGACCCAGTACTTC; cdr3_aa: CASSEGLAGGLETQYF
clone_size: -; d_call: TRBD1; j_call: TRBJ2-7; v_call: TRBV4-2; cdr3_nt: TGTGCCAGCAGCCAAGACGACAGGGCTCGCTACGAGCAGTACTTC; cdr3_aa: CASSQDDRARYEQYF
clone_size: -; d_call: -; j_call: TRBJ1-5; v_call: TRBV18; cdr3_nt: TGTGCCAGCTCACCACTAGCTGATCAGCCCCAGCATTTT; cdr3_aa: CASSPLADQPQHF
clone_size: -; d_call: -; j_call: TRBJ2-2; v_call: TRBV6-1; cdr3_nt: TGTGCCAGCAGTGGACAACAGGGTGGGGAGCTGTTTTTT; cdr3_aa: CASSGQQGGELFF
clone_size: few; d_call: TRBD1; j_call: TRBJ2-7; v_call: TRBV29-1; cdr3_nt: TGCAGCGTTGAAGACGACAGGGGATTAACCTACGAGCAGTACTTC; cdr3_aa: CSVEDDRGLTYEQYF
clone_size: -; d_call: TRBD2; j_call: TRBJ2-7; v_call: TRBV25-1; cdr3_nt: TGTGCCAGCAGTGCCAGCGGGAAGACCTACGAGCAGTACTTC; cdr3_aa: CASSASGKTYEQYF
clone_size: few; d_call: TRBD1; j_call: TRBJ2-7; v_call: TRBV2; cdr3_nt: TGTGCCAGCGGCGGCCAGGGGGTCTCCTACGAGCAGTACTTC; cdr3_aa: CASGGQGVSYEQYF
clone_size: -; d_call: TRBD2; j_call: TRBJ2-7; v_call: TRBV5-1; cdr3_nt: TGCGCCAGCAGCTTTGGAGGTAGCGGGATATCTTACGAGCAGTACTTC; cdr3_aa: CASSFGGSGISYEQYF